This T cell receptor beta chain was recovered during a study of response to subunit inactivated influenza vaccine. This clonotype turned up a few times. Its antigen is unknown. Study-wide results and caveats: New T cells are recruited in small numbers by each seasonal influenza vaccination, according to the authors' suggestion.

TCRdb analysed the RT-PCR reads with MiXCR anew, one entry per CDR3 protein. This table has hundreds of thousands of distinct CDR3 sequences, 15% to 19% appearing once. From germline, CDR1 is SEHNR and CDR2 FQNEAQ (reference sequence). J lost 5 bases, V lost 8 bases, and 7 bases had no gene match. This CDR3 is 14 amino acids long. The TCR comes from a man aged 50 to 59 who received an inactivated influenza vaccine. The chain combines TRBV7-9 with TRBJ1-4; 8 nucleotides line up with TRBD1. The sample in question was PBMCs from blood, obtained 12 days after vaccination. The CDR3 is CASAWDRPNEKLFF. CDR3 DNA sequence: TGTGCCAGCGCCTGGGACAGGCCAAATGAAAAACTGTTTTTT. The full variable domain, rest sourced from reference TRBV7-9 and TRBJ1-4, is DTGVSQNPRHKITKRGQNVTFRCDPISEHNRLYWYRQTLGQGPEFLTYFQNEAQLEKSRLLSDRFSAERPKGSFSTLEIQRTEQGDSAMYLCASAWDRPNEKLFFGSGTQLSVL.